The 25 T cell receptor beta chains presented below share a single source sample, sequenced in a study of shared clonotypes between healthy human individuals (TCRdb year 2020). Receptors were amplified or captured by the immunoSEQ multiplex PCR assay. In its TCRdb copy, this immuneACCESS table keeps in-frame sequences only and misses some clones. Where compared with another copy, unresolved V genes explain less than half of these, and the others have no known cause. For this sample the table gives over a million clones, of which around 82% were detected only once. The top ten hold roughly 0.65% of the sample. Material for sequencing was memory CD4+ T cells from PBMCs. Explained via the paper, the cell subset or site label denotes: CD45RA-negative fraction. These receptors were obtained from a man between 18 and 35 years old in good health. Some clones in this sample may be carry-over from other donors' samples.

This sequence joins TRBV7-2 and TRBJ2-4; 10 bases agree with TRBD2. This CDR3 region has 16 residues. J lost 6 bases, V lost 2 bases, and 7 bases had no gene match. CDR1 is SGHTA and CDR2 is FQGNSA in the germline V gene. CDR3 sequence reads: CASSLIPSGRRNIQYF. CDR3 DNA sequence: TGTGCCAGCAGCTTAATCCCTAGCGGGAGACGAAACATTCAGTACTTC.

The chain links TRBV28 to TRBJ1-4; no definite D call. CDR1 and CDR2 from the germline V gene are MDHEN and SYDVKM. V lost 3 bases and J 7 bases, leaving 12 bases between the germline ends. The length of the CDR3 is 14 residues. The CDR3 nucleotides are TGTGCCAGCAGTTTGGCCCCCCTGATTGAAAAACTGTTTTTT. As protein: CASSLAPLIEKLFF.

The chain carries TRBV2 and TRBJ2-5, with 9 positions matching TRBD2. Germline V gene sequence: CDR1 SNHLY, CDR2 FYNNEI. This CDR3 region has 15 residues. V lost 3 bases to trimming and J lost 5 bases; unmatched junction nucleotides: 7. In nucleotides, the CDR3 is TGTGCCAGCAGTGACCGGGGACTAGCCGGGGAGACCCAGTACTTC. Its protein is CASSDRGLAGETQYF.

This clone was detected only once. The V gene is TRBV7-8, the J gene TRBJ1-1; D is possibly TRBD1 (5 bases). Trimming took off 2 bases at V and 4 bases at J, with 11 bases between the two ends. This CDR3 spans 14 amino acids. Germline V gene sequence: CDR1 SGHVS, CDR2 FQNEAQ. In DNA, the CDR3 is TGTGCCAGCAGCTTACAGGGAGGTATCACTGAAGCTTTCTTT. The encoded protein is CASSLQGGITEAFF.

The CDR3 sequence: CASSFGHAGSETEAFF. The CDR3 nucleotides read TGTGCCAGCAGCTTTGGACACGCGGGGTCAGAAACTGAAGCTTTCTTT. This chain connects TRBV5-6 to TRBJ1-1, with a possible D match to TRBD1 (5 bases). V dropped 2 bases and J dropped 5 bases, with 19 bases sitting between them. Germline CDR1 SGHDT, CDR2 YYEEEE. The length of the CDR3 is 16 residues.

The V call is TRBV21-1, the J call TRBJ2-7; TRBD1 is the table's D call, not checked against the DNA. TRBV21-1 is reported as a pseudogene. The CDR3 contains 16 residues. CDR3 nucleotides: TGTGCCAGCAGCGCTCCCATCCGGGACAGCTCCTACGAGCAGTACTTC. It encodes CASSAPIRDSSYEQYF.

V and J are TRBV6-1 and TRBJ1-5, with D perhaps matching TRBD1 (6 bases). This CDR3 comprises 14 residues. The germline CDR1 and CDR2 sequences are MNHNS and SASEGT. V dropped 6 bases and J dropped 7 bases, with 16 bases sitting between them. In DNA, the CDR3 is TGTGCCAGCAGGGAGGTTGTTAGGGGGCAGCCCCAGCATTTT. It specifies CASREVVRGQPQHF.

This rearrangement joins TRBV28 to TRBJ1-1, with a tentative D call TRBD1 (6 bases). Looked up from germline, CDR1 is MDHEN and CDR2 is SYDVKM. The length of the CDR3 is 13 residues. Trimming removed 5 bases at V and 4 bases at J, with 11 bases between. The DNA of the CDR3 is TGTGCCAGCAGTCCTACAGGGCGCACTGAAGCTTTCTTT. Translating it yields CASSPTGRTEAFF. The complete variable domain, with remaining parts taken from reference TRBV28 and TRBJ1-1, reads DVKVTQSSRYLVKRTGEKVFLECVQDMDHENMFWYRQDPGLGLRLIYFSYDVKMKEKGDIPEGYSVSREKKERFSLILESASTNQTSMYLCASSPTGRTEAFFGQGTRLTVV.

The rearrangement joins TRBV7-9 to TRBJ1-2; 11 bases fit TRBD1. Trimming at V came to 4 bases and at J to 7 bases, leaving 11 bases not matched to a gene. This CDR3 region has 16 residues. Germline V gene lookup returns CDR1 SEHNR and CDR2 FQNEAQ (reference sequence). The chain's CDR3 is CASSYTGTGGLFGYTF. CDR3 DNA sequence: TGTGCCAGCAGCTACACTGGGACAGGGGGGCTTTTTGGCTACACCTTC.

The V and J genes are TRBV27 and TRBJ1-3; D gene ambiguous. This CDR3 is built from 16 residues. In germline, CDR1 is MNHEY, CDR2 SMNVEV (reference sequence). Trimming took off 6 bases at V and 0 bases at J, with 15 bases between the two ends. The CDR3 loop is CASSNSGLYSGNTIYF. The CDR3 DNA sequence: TGTGCCAGCAGCAACTCCGGGCTTTACTCTGGAAACACCATATATTTT.

The count of this clone is one. The V call is TRBV5-4, the J call TRBJ1-1; 8 positions match TRBD1. After removal of 3 bases from V and 1 base from J, the junction contained 2 bases not matched to a gene. Germline V CDR1 and CDR2: SGHNT, YYREEE (reference sequence). CDR3 length: 14 residues. The CDR3 reads CASSSGTGNTEAFF. Written as DNA, the CDR3 is TGTGCCAGCAGCTCCGGGACAGGGAACACTGAAGCTTTCTTT.

This chain uses TRBV2 with TRBJ1-3; no clear D. Germline CDR1 and CDR2: SNHLY and FYNNEI. With 2 bases removed from V and 3 bases from J, the gap between germline ends came to 8 bases. This CDR3 comprises 14 residues. CDR3 region: CASSEQKGGNTIYF. In nucleotides, the CDR3 is TGTGCCAGCAGTGAACAGAAGGGTGGAAACACCATATATTTT.

A few counts support this clone. This rearrangement joins TRBV18 to TRBJ1-1; 9 bases align to TRBD1. CDR1 KGHSH and CDR2 LQKENI come from the germline V gene. The CDR3 runs 15 residues. V lost 5 bases to trimming and J lost 6 bases; unmatched junction nucleotides: 10. CDR3 amino acids: CASSREDRGESEAFF. The DNA for the CDR3 is TGTGCCAGCTCAAGAGAGGACAGGGGCGAATCTGAAGCTTTCTTT. The whole variable domain, filled in from reference TRBV18 and TRBJ1-1, reads NAGVMQNPRHLVRRRGQEARLRCSPMKGHSHVYWYRQLPEEGLKFMVYLQKENIIDESGMPKERFSAEFPKEGPSILRIQQVVRGDSAAYFCASSREDRGESEAFFGQGTRLTVV.

The CDR3 DNA follows: TGTGCCAGCAGTGAGCCCGGCCGGACCTATGGCTACACCTTC. Its protein is CASSEPGRTYGYTF. The rearrangement uses TRBV25-1 and TRBJ1-2; D gene ambiguous. Germline assignment: CDR1 MGHDK and CDR2 SYGVNS. Trimming took off 3 bases at V and 4 bases at J, with 12 bases between the two ends. The CDR3 loop spans 14 amino acids.

V is TRBV30 and J is TRBJ1-3; D unresolved. CDR3 length equals 13 residues. Looked up from germline, CDR1 is GTSNPN and CDR2 is SVGIG (reference sequence). V gave up 4 bases and J gave up 0 bases, with 7 bases separating them. CDR3 sequence (DNA): TGTGCCTGGATGGCCAGCTCTGGAAACACCATATATTTT. Its translation is CAWMASSGNTIYF. Full variable domain (outside the CDR3, taken from reference TRBV30 and TRBJ1-3): SQTIHQWPATLVQPVGSPLSLECTVEGTSNPNLYWYRQAAGRGLQLLFYSVGIGQISSEVPQNLSASRPQDRQFILSSKKLLLSDSGFYLCAWMASSGNTIYFGEGSWLTVV.

The chain links TRBV27 to TRBJ2-5, with D perhaps TRBD1 or TRBD2 (5 bases each). V was shortened by 9 bases and J by 9 bases, with 23 bases between the two germline ends. Germline V lookup: CDR1 MNHEY, CDR2 SMNVEV (reference sequence). The CDR3 extends over 14 amino acids. The CDR3 reads CASRITGRTGAQYF. The DNA of the CDR3 is TGTGCCAGTAGGATCACAGGTCGGACTGGGGCCCAGTACTTC.

This chain joins TRBV10-2 and TRBJ2-2, with 8 bases matching TRBD1. Trimming removed 5 bases from V and 4 bases from J; junction bases left unmatched: 6. The CDR3 has 15 residues. Germline V gene lookup returns CDR1 WSHSY and CDR2 SAAADI. DNA of the CDR3: TGCGCCAGCAGTAGTACAGGGGGAGGCACCGGGGAGCTGTTTTTT. Translated, it gives CASSSTGGGTGELFF.

The chain couples TRBV6-6 to TRBJ1-1, with D perhaps matching TRBD1 (6 bases). Trimming removed 4 bases from V and 4 bases from J, with 16 bases in between. The CDR3 extends over 15 amino acids. The V gene's germline CDR1 is MNHNY and CDR2 SVGAGI (reference sequence). CDR3 coding DNA: TGTGCCAGCAGTTCCTCAGGGGTAGAGGGCACTGAAGCTTTCTTT. It encodes CASSSSGVEGTEAFF.

The chain uses TRBV28 and TRBJ2-1; 13 bases are a match to TRBD2. The CDR3 has 17 amino acids. CDR1 is MDHEN and CDR2 is SYDVKM in the germline V gene. J was trimmed by 5 bases and V by 6 bases; bases with no gene match: 10. The CDR3 DNA follows: TGTGCCAGCAGCCTAGGACTAGCGGGAGTAAGTAACAATGAGCAGTTCTTC. Amino acids: CASSLGLAGVSNNEQFF.

The chain couples TRBV2 to TRBJ2-1, with D perhaps TRBD1 (5 bases). The ends were cut back, 1 base at V and 1 base at J, with 8 bases in the middle. The CDR3 is 15 residues long. Per the germline V gene, CDR1 is SNHLY and CDR2 is FYNNEI. This CDR3 reads CASSEGQLSYNEQFF. CDR3 DNA sequence: TGTGCCAGCAGTGAAGGACAGCTTTCCTACAATGAGCAGTTCTTC.

V gene TRBV9 combines with J gene TRBJ1-1; D is unclear. In germline, CDR1 is SGDLS, CDR2 YYNGEE. The CDR3 has 10 amino acids. The ends were cut back, 2 bases at V and 9 bases at J, with 5 bases in the middle. The CDR3 spells CASSVRKAFF. In DNA form, the CDR3 reads TGTGCCAGCAGCGTCCGGAAAGCTTTCTTT.

The chain is built from TRBV6-1 and TRBJ1-1; D is possibly TRBD1 (5 bases). Germline V gene data show CDR1 as MNHNS and CDR2 as SASEGT. Deletions cut 8 bases from V and 1 base from J, with 8 bases between. The CDR3 has 12 residues. The CDR3 is CASGGRNTEAFF. For the CDR3, the DNA is TGTGCCAGCGGGGGACGGAACACTGAAGCTTTCTTT.

This clone was picked up many times. The J gene is TRBJ1-1, the V gene TRBV6-4, with a possible D match to TRBD1 (6 bases). The CDR3 spans 14 residues. The germline V gene encodes CDR1 MRHNA and CDR2 SNTAGT. The V and J ends lost 5 bases and 4 bases respectively, with 14 bases between them. The CDR3 reads CASSSSGEATEAFF. Here the CDR3 DNA reads TGTGCCAGCAGTTCCTCAGGGGAGGCCACTGAAGCTTTCTTT.

In regard to this clone: Other DNA sequences in this sample translate to the same CDR3. J is TRBJ1-2 and V is TRBV6-5, with TRBD1 as a possible D gene (5 bases). The CDR3 covers 13 residues. V lost 5 bases, J lost 0 bases, and 7 bases lay in between. The germline CDR1 and CDR2 sequences are MNHEY and SVGAGI. The CDR3 coding sequence is TGTGCCAGCAGTCGCAGGGCTAACTATGGCTACACCTTC. Translating gives CASSRRANYGYTF.

In its sample, this clone was seen a few times. The chain carries TRBV2 and TRBJ1-4, with a tentative D call TRBD1 (5 bases). V was clipped by 2 bases and J by 2 bases, with 15 bases between them. This CDR3 has 17 amino acids. Germline assignment: CDR1 SNHLY and CDR2 FYNNEI. In DNA, the CDR3 is TGTGCCAGCAGTGAACTGGGGCGGACGTCGACTAATGAAAAACTGTTTTTT. It codes for CASSELGRTSTNEKLFF.